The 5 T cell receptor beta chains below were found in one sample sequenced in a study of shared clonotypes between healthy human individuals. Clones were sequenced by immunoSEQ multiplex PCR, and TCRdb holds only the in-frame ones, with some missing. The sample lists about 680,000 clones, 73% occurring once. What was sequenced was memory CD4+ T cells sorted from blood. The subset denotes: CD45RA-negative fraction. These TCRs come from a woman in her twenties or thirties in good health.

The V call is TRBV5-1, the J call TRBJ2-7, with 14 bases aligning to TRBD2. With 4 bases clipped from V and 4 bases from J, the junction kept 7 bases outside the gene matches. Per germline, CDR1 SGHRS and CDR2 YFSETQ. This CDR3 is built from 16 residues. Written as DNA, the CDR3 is TGCGCCAGCAGCCCCTCGGGACTAGCGGGAGCGTACGAGCAGTACTTC. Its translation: CASSPSGLAGAYEQYF. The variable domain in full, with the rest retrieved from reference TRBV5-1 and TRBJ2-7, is KAGVTQTPRYLIKTRGQQVTLSCSPISGHRSVSWYQQTPGQGLQFLFEYFSETQRNKGNFPGRFSGRQFSNSRSEMNVSTLELGDSALYLCASSPSGLAGAYEQYFGPGTRLTVT.

CDR3: CATSRGQREVEQFF. The CDR3 DNA is TGTGCCACCAGCAGGGGGCAGCGGGAGGTTGAGCAGTTCTTC. The chain is built from TRBV15 and TRBJ2-1, with 9 nucleotides matching TRBD2. CDR3 length: 14 residues. J was trimmed by 9 bases and V by 3 bases; bases with no gene match: 6. CDR1 LNHNV and CDR2 YYDKDF come from the germline V gene (reference sequence).

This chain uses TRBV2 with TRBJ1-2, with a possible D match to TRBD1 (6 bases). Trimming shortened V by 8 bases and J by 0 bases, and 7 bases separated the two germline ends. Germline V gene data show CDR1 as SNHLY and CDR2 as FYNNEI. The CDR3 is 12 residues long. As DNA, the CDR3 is TGTGCCAGCGGACAGACTAACTATGGCTACACCTTC. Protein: CASGQTNYGYTF.

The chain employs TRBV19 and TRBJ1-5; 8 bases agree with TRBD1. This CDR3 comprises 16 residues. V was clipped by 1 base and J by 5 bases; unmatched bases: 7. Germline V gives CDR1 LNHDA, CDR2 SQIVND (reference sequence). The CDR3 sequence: CASSIVWTGIHQPQHF. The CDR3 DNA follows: TGTGCCAGTAGTATAGTTTGGACAGGGATCCATCAGCCCCAGCATTTT. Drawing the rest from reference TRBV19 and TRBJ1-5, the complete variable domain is DGGITQSPKYLFRKEGQNVTLSCEQNLNHDAMYWYRQDPGQGLRLIYYSQIVNDFQKGDIAEGYSVSREKKESFPLTVTSAQKNPTAFYLCASSIVWTGIHQPQHFGDGTRLSIL.

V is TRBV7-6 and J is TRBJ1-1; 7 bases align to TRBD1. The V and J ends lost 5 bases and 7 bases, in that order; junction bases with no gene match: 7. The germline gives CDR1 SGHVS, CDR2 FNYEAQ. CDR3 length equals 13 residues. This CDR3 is CASSEDRANEAFF. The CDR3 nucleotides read TGTGCCAGCAGCGAAGACAGGGCTAATGAAGCTTTCTTT.